These 32 T cell receptor beta chains originate from one sample sequenced in a study of T cells after yellow fever vaccination. TCRdb passed the 5' RACE reads through MiXCR, listing each CDR3 protein once. The sample shows about 400,000 distinct CDR3 sequences, 6.2% of them seen only once. The sequencing here drew on PBMCs, taken 5 days after the yellow fever booster vaccination. The receptors shown here come from a man aged 25-45 years who received the YFV17D yellow fever vaccine.

This clonotype was counted between two and nine times. The chain links TRBV20-1 to TRBJ2-5; no definite D call. V was cut by 0 bases and J by 5 bases, with 13 bases left in between. The germline gives CDR1 DFQATT, CDR2 SNEGSKA (reference sequence). The CDR3 covers 14 residues. The CDR3 reads CSARDGSRLETQYF. DNA for the CDR3: TGCAGTGCTAGAGATGGCAGCAGGCTGGAGACCCAGTACTTC.

This clonotype was detected ten times or more. The rearrangement joins TRBV29-1 to TRBJ2-1; D remains unclear. The CDR3 is made up of 16 amino acids. The germline V gene encodes CDR1 SQVTM and CDR2 ANQGSEA. V lost 4 bases, J lost 6 bases, and 22 bases lay in between. The CDR3, as DNA: TGCAGCGTTGTGGGTCTCTGGGAAGGGCGACTCAATGAGCAGTTCTTC. Translated: CSVVGLWEGRLNEQFF.

The chain is built from TRBV4-3 and TRBJ2-3; the D is unclear. Trimming shortened V by 0 bases and J by 2 bases, and 6 bases separated the two germline ends. The germline V gene encodes CDR1 LGHNA and CDR2 YSLEER. CDR3 length equals 14 residues. CDR3 residues: CASSQEKNTDTQYF. For the CDR3, the DNA is TGCGCCAGCAGCCAAGAAAAGAACACAGATACGCAGTATTTT.

This clonotype has ten or more counts. This chain links TRBV5-1 with TRBJ2-3; weak D call: TRBD1 (5 bases). Trimming took 1 base from V and 1 from J, leaving 13 bases between them. CDR1 is SGHRS and CDR2 is YFSETQ in the germline V gene. This CDR3 contains 16 residues. The chain's CDR3 is CASSLSTGPRTDTQYF. CDR3 coding DNA: TGCGCCAGCAGCTTGAGTACAGGTCCTCGCACAGATACGCAGTATTTT.

The chain links TRBV19 to TRBJ1-5; 8 bases line up with TRBD1. V lost 7 bases and J lost 2; bases outside the gene matches: 7. The CDR3 has 15 amino acids. Per the germline V gene, CDR1 is LNHDA and CDR2 is SQIVND (reference sequence). As DNA, the CDR3 is TGTGCCAGTAACCTGGACAGGGTCGGCAATCAGCCCCAGCATTTT. Its translation: CASNLDRVGNQPQHF. The complete variable domain, with remaining parts taken from reference TRBV19 and TRBJ1-5, reads DGGITQSPKYLFRKEGQNVTLSCEQNLNHDAMYWYRQDPGQGLRLIYYSQIVNDFQKGDIAEGYSVSREKKESFPLTVTSAQKNPTAFYLCASNLDRVGNQPQHFGDGTRLSIL.

CDR3 sequence reads: CASSLTGSTHEQYF. CDR3 DNA: TGTGCCAGTAGTTTGACAGGGAGTACCCACGAGCAGTACTTC. The chain joins TRBV19 to TRBJ2-7; the match to TRBD1 covers 7 bases. Unmatched junction bases numbered 9, after V lost 5 bases and J lost 5 bases. The V gene's germline CDR1 is LNHDA and CDR2 SQIVND (reference sequence). The CDR3 spans 14 residues.

This clonotype was seen ten or more times. The chain uses TRBV19 and TRBJ2-7, with D uncertain. The CDR3 is 16 amino acids. Germline V gene sequence: CDR1 LNHDA, CDR2 SQIVND (reference sequence). Between the trimmed V and J ends, which lost 8 bases and 7 bases, there was a span of 27 bases. The DNA for the CDR3 is TGTGCCAGTTCACCATTCGACCCCATCCTCCCCTTGGAGCAGTACTTC. Translating gives CASSPFDPILPLEQYF.

The table lists this clonotype with a few counts. The rearrangement joins TRBV10-2 to TRBJ1-5; D ambiguous. Germline CDR1 WSHSY, CDR2 SAAADI. The CDR3 runs to 14 residues. The V end was cut by 0 bases, the J end by 4 bases, with 7 bases between. This chain's CDR3 is CASSESSENQPQHF. In DNA, the CDR3 is TGCGCCAGCAGTGAGTCCTCGGAGAATCAGCCCCAGCATTTT.

This clonotype showed up just a few times. This chain connects TRBV29-1 to TRBJ2-2; unclear D gene. CDR1 is SQVTM, CDR2 ANQGSEA, per germline. Between the trimmed V and J ends, which lost 3 bases and 0 bases, there was a span of 8 bases. The CDR3 length is 14 residues. The CDR3 loop reads CSVERHANTGELFF. The CDR3 nucleotides are TGCAGCGTTGAGCGGCACGCGAACACCGGGGAGCTGTTTTTT.

This clonotype was found a few times. V and J are TRBV6-5 and TRBJ1-3; D gene uncertain. Germline CDR1 and CDR2: MNHEY and SVGAGI. The CDR3 extends over 13 amino acids. V dropped 3 bases and J dropped 1 base, with 4 bases sitting between them. This CDR3 is CASSYLSGNTIYF. CDR3 nucleotide sequence: TGTGCCAGCAGTTATCTATCTGGAAACACCATATATTTT.

This clonotype has only a few counts. The rearrangement joins TRBV10-3 to TRBJ1-5; weak D call: TRBD1 (5 bases). The CDR3 loop spans 14 amino acids. Germline V gene lookup returns CDR1 ENHRY and CDR2 SYGVKD. Trimming took off 0 bases at V and 6 bases at J, with 9 bases between the two ends. CDR3 sequence: CAISESRDGQPQHF. In nucleotides, the CDR3 is TGTGCCATCAGTGAGTCGAGGGACGGTCAGCCCCAGCATTTT.

This clonotype was seen only a few times. The chain recombines TRBV5-5 with TRBJ2-2, with D perhaps TRBD1 or TRBD2 (7 bases each). Trimming took 0 bases from V and 9 from J, leaving 18 bases between them. CDR3 length equals 16 residues. The germline CDR1 and CDR2 sequences are SGHKS and YYEKEE (reference sequence). The CDR3 loop reads CASSLEHQGGLRELFF. The CDR3, as DNA: TGTGCCAGCAGCTTGGAGCACCAGGGGGGGTTGCGGGAGCTGTTTTTT.

The rearrangement joins TRBV12-3 or TRBV12-4 to TRBJ2-5; TRBD2 matches at 10 bases. The V segment lost 6 bases and the J segment 4 bases; nucleotides outside the gene matches: 11. The CDR3 sequence is 16 residues long. CDR3 DNA: TGTGCCAGCAGCCCACTTCTAGCGGGGGCCTCAGAGACCCAGTACTTC. Translated, it gives CASSPLLAGASETQYF.

The chain joins TRBV7-3 to TRBJ2-1; 9 nucleotides align to TRBD1. The CDR3 is 12 residues long. Looked up from germline, CDR1 is SGHTA and CDR2 is FQGTGA. V lost 5 bases, J lost 15 bases, and 8 bases stayed unmatched. DNA for the CDR3: TGTGCCAGCAGCCCCGGACAGGGGATTCCGTTCTTC. The encoded protein is CASSPGQGIPFF.

The gene calls are TRBV5-1 and TRBJ2-1; TRBD1 agrees at 7 bases. Trimming cost V 4 bases and J 1 base; bases outside gene matches: 8. The CDR3 runs 16 residues. The germline gives CDR1 SGHRS, CDR2 YFSETQ. The CDR3 DNA reads as TGCGCCAGCAGCCGAGACAGGGTTTGGTCCTACAATGAGCAGTTCTTC. Encoded protein: CASSRDRVWSYNEQFF.

The rearrangement joins TRBV30 to TRBJ1-4; no definite D call. The CDR3 contains 11 residues. Germline CDR1 and CDR2: GTSNPN and SVGIG (reference sequence). Trimming shortened V by 4 bases and J by 3 bases, and 3 bases separated the two germline ends. For the CDR3, the DNA is TGTGCCTGGACAGCTAATGAAAAACTGTTTTTT. Amino acid sequence: CAWTANEKLFF.

The chain recombines TRBV7-6 with TRBJ2-1, with D possibly TRBD2 on 7 matching bases. With 1 base removed from V and 4 bases from J, the gap between germline ends came to 14 bases. Germline CDR1 and CDR2: SGHVS and FNYEAQ. The CDR3 length is 16 residues. CDR3 nucleotide sequence: TGTGCCAGCAGCTTAGATAGGGGAGGGGGATACAATGAGCAGTTCTTC. Amino acid sequence: CASSLDRGGGYNEQFF.

This clonotype has only a few counts. The chain uses TRBV7-9 and TRBJ1-1, with 9 bases lining up with TRBD1. Per the germline V gene, CDR1 is SEHNR and CDR2 is FQNEAQ (reference sequence). V shed 1 base and J 3 bases; nucleotides not matched to a gene: 3. The CDR3 loop spans 15 amino acids. CDR3 bases: TGTGCCAGCAGCTTAGGGACAGGGGTGGACACTGAAGCTTTCTTT. Encoded protein: CASSLGTGVDTEAFF.

This clonotype was observed at least ten times. The chain couples TRBV5-5 to TRBJ2-2, with unresolved D. With 0 bases removed from V and 7 bases from J, the gap between germline ends came to 7 bases. Germline V gene data show CDR1 as SGHKS and CDR2 as YYEKEE (reference sequence). This CDR3 region has 13 residues. The CDR3 spells CASSLAMGGELFF. As DNA, the CDR3 is TGTGCCAGCAGCTTGGCAATGGGCGGGGAGCTGTTTTTT.

The rearrangement uses TRBV5-4 and TRBJ2-6; D gene uncertain. Germline V gene sequence: CDR1 SGHNT, CDR2 YYREEE (reference sequence). The CDR3 loop spans 16 amino acids. Trimming removed 0 bases from V and 1 base from J, with 8 bases in between. The CDR3 reads CASSLAEVSGANVLTF. The CDR3 DNA reads as TGTGCCAGCAGCTTGGCCGAGGTGTCTGGGGCCAACGTCCTGACTTTC.

This clonotype was seen many times. This rearrangement joins TRBV5-6 to TRBJ2-2; D is ambiguous. The CDR3 has 13 residues. Germline-derived CDR1 and CDR2 are SGHDT and YYEEEE. V was clipped by 4 bases and J by 3 bases, with 7 bases between them. The CDR3 spells CASSPLDTGELFF. CDR3 bases: TGTGCCAGCAGCCCCCTGGACACCGGGGAGCTGTTTTTT.

The chain links TRBV12-3 or TRBV12-4 to TRBJ1-4, with 7 bases aligning to TRBD1. This CDR3 region has 14 residues. V lost 2 bases and J lost 11; bases outside the gene matches: 8. CDR3 residues: CASSLTTGSRKLFF. The DNA of the CDR3 is TGTGCCAGCAGTTTAACGACAGGGAGTCGGAAACTGTTTTTT.

This clonotype occurred many times. The chain joins TRBV7-2 to TRBJ1-4; 9 bases match TRBD1. V lost 6 bases, J lost 7 bases, and 6 bases stayed unmatched. This CDR3 is 14 amino acids long. The germline V gene encodes CDR1 SGHTA and CDR2 FQGNSA. For the CDR3, the DNA is TGTGCCAGCAGTTTTGACAGGGGGGTTGAAAAACTGTTTTTT. As protein: CASSFDRGVEKLFF.

Ten or more counts support this clonotype. The genes are TRBV20-1 and TRBJ2-4; D unclear. Germline-derived CDR1 and CDR2 are DFQATT and SNEGSKA (reference sequence). Trimming shortened V by 0 bases and J by 1 base, and 4 bases separated the two germline ends. This CDR3 spans 13 amino acids. The CDR3 nucleotides read TGCAGTGCTAGAGATCTTGCCAAAAACATTCAGTACTTC. Translated, it gives CSARDLAKNIQYF.

The chain uses TRBV27 and TRBJ2-7, with TRBD1 matching 10 bases. Per the germline V gene, CDR1 is MNHEY and CDR2 is SMNVEV (reference sequence). J lost 0 bases, V lost 10 bases, and 3 bases had no gene match. This CDR3 spans 13 amino acids. The CDR3 loop is CANDRGHSYEQYF. The CDR3 region has the DNA TGTGCCAACGACAGGGGGCACTCCTACGAGCAGTACTTC.

This clonotype has at least ten counts. This chain joins TRBV5-1 and TRBJ2-6; D is uncertain. The germline V gene has CDR1 SGHRS and CDR2 YFSETQ. Trimming took off 4 bases at V and 0 bases at J, with 11 bases between the two ends. The CDR3 loop spans 16 amino acids. CDR3 nucleotide sequence: TGCGCCAGCAGCCTGACTCCAAGCTCTGGGGCCAACGTCCTGACTTTC. The encoded protein is CASSLTPSSGANVLTF.

The CDR3 nucleotides are TGTGCCAGTAGTATCGGGGAGTTGGAACTAGCGGGTTACAATGAGCAGTTCTTC. It yields the protein CASSIGELELAGYNEQFF. The chain couples TRBV19 to TRBJ2-1; TRBD2 aligns across 9 bases. The V and J ends lost 3 bases and 4 bases, in that order; junction bases with no gene match: 13. From germline, CDR1 is LNHDA and CDR2 SQIVND (reference sequence). This CDR3 comprises 18 residues.

This clonotype was recorded many times. The chain combines TRBV20-1 with TRBJ2-7; 10 positions match TRBD2. CDR1 is DFQATT, CDR2 SNEGSKA, per germline (reference sequence). The V and J ends lost 5 bases and 6 bases, in that order; junction bases with no gene match: 7. This CDR3 has 13 residues. The CDR3 protein is CSALAGGFPEQYF. The CDR3 bases are TGCAGTGCTTTAGCGGGAGGTTTTCCCGAGCAGTACTTC.

Worth noting for this clonotype: One end of the junction fails to match germline, which may point to a read error. The chain carries TRBV14 and TRBJ2-5, with 7 bases aligning to TRBD1. CDR1 is SGHDN and CDR2 is FVKESK in the germline V gene. The CDR3 contains 14 residues. CDR3 sequence: CARSPRQGLETQYF. DNA of the CDR3: TGTGCCAGGAGCCCCCGACAGGGATTGGAGACCCAGTACTTC.

This clonotype was observed a few times. J is TRBJ2-7 and V is TRBV18; perhaps TRBD2 as D (6 bases). The CDR3 sequence is 16 residues long. Trimming cost V 1 base and J 4 bases, with 17 bases left between them. Germline CDR1 is KGHSH and CDR2 is LQKENI. For the CDR3, the DNA is TGTGCCAGCTCACCACAGGAGCTGGCTAGCGAATACGAGCAGTACTTC. It specifies CASSPQELASEYEQYF.

Ten or more counts support this clonotype. J is TRBJ2-7 and V is TRBV12-3 or TRBV12-4, with D maybe TRBD2 (5 bases). V lost 2 bases and J lost 7, with 12 bases in between. The CDR3 length is 13 residues. The CDR3 DNA is TGTGCCAGCAGTTTAACGGGGATTACGGAGCAGTACTTC. This gives the protein CASSLTGITEQYF.

This clonotype occurred many times. This chain joins TRBV7-2 and TRBJ2-7; D may be TRBD1 (6 bases). Germline-derived CDR1 and CDR2 are SGHTA and FQGNSA. Between the trimmed V and J ends, which lost 1 base and 5 bases, there was a span of 9 bases. The CDR3 spans 13 residues. CDR3 DNA: TGTGCCAGCAGCTTAGTCCGGACAGACGAGCAGTACTTC. Translated: CASSLVRTDEQYF.